Listed below are T cell receptor beta chains from one sample, sequenced in a study of regulatory T cells in long-lasting Graves disease. TCRdb reprocessed the multiplex PCR reads with MiXCR, giving one entry per CDR3 protein. The sample lists 350,000 to 450,000 distinct CDR3 sequences; around 17% were seen once. This sample was also put to use in a study of T cells in Graves' hyperthyroidism and ophthalmopathy.

The specimen was peripheral blood mononuclear cells (PBMCs), collected at new diagnosis, from a patient treated with antithyroid drugs. All receptors derive from a man in his forties with Graves disease. Each CDR3 is given with its conserved first and last residue. Fields, in order: V gene, J gene, clone size, D gene, CDR3 protein, CDR3 DNA. D genes are given only for firm matches. Only some rows state a clone size, as once, few, many or a class for expanded clones.

TRBV25-1	TRBJ2-1	NA	TRBD2	CASSESGLAVYNEQFF	TGTGCCAGCAGTGAATCTGGACTAGCGGTATACAATGAGCAGTTCTTC
TRBV5-4	TRBJ2-7	NA	NA	CASSLGLSYYEQYF	TGTGCCAGCAGCTTAGGACTATCATACTACGAGCAGTACTTC
TRBV28	TRBJ2-1	many	NA	CASSLLGEQFF	TGTGCCAGCAGTTTGTTGGGAGAGCAGTTCTTC
TRBV2	TRBJ1-3	many	NA	CASSVEGFSGNTIYF	TGTGCCAGCAGTGTTGAAGGGTTCTCTGGAAACACCATATATTTT
TRBV6-1	TRBJ1-5	many	TRBD1	CASTTDRDQPQHF	TGTGCCAGCACCACAGACAGGGATCAGCCCCAGCATTTT
TRBV5-4	TRBJ2-6	NA	TRBD1	CASSSGQGARGANVLTF	TGTGCCAGCAGCTCGGGACAGGGGGCGCGAGGGGCCAACGTCCTGACTTTC
TRBV27	TRBJ2-1	NA	NA	CASSLRLEYEQFF	TGTGCCAGCAGTCTCCGCCTCGAGTATGAGCAGTTCTTC
TRBV3-1	TRBJ2-3	many	NA	CASSQGRVVADTQYF	TGTGCCAGCAGCCAAGGCAGGGTAGTTGCAGATACGCAGTATTTT
TRBV12-3/TRBV12-4	TRBJ2-5	few	NA	CASSFRTGRETQYF	TGTGCCAGCAGTTTCCGAACAGGGAGAGAGACCCAGTACTTC
TRBV6-5	TRBJ2-7	NA	NA	CASSYSTGIGEQCF	TGTGCCAGCAGTTACTCGACGGGGATTGGCGAGCAGTGCTTC
TRBV20-1	TRBJ1-1	many	NA	CSARVQATEAFF	TGCAGTGCTAGAGTCCAAGCCACTGAAGCTTTCTTT
TRBV9	TRBJ2-2	NA	NA	CASRRTSNTGELFF	TGTGCCAGCAGGAGGACATCGAACACCGGGGAGCTGTTTTTT
TRBV9	TRBJ1-1	many	NA	CASSTGQDAREAFF	TGCGCCAGCAGCACGGGGCAGGACGCTCGTGAAGCTTTCTTT
TRBV20-1	TRBJ2-5	many	NA	CSASRTPGQETQYF	TGCAGTGCTAGCCGCACCCCGGGACAAGAGACCCAGTACTTC
TRBV7-9	TRBJ2-1	many	NA	CASSLRQVPNEQFF	TGTGCCAGCAGCTTACGACAGGTCCCCAATGAGCAGTTCTTC
TRBV18	TRBJ1-4	many	NA	CASSPRLGATSNDKLFF	TGTGCCAGCTCACCACGATTAGGGGCCACCTCCAATGACAAACTGTTTTTT
TRBV28	TRBJ2-7	NA	TRBD1	CASPPGQGRESSYEQYF	TGTGCCAGCCCTCCCGGACAGGGGCGCGAAAGCTCCTACGAGCAGTACTTC
TRBV13	TRBJ1-2	few	TRBD1	CASSEALGGNYGYTF	TGTGCCAGCAGCGAAGCGCTAGGGGGCAACTATGGCTACACCTTC
TRBV4-1	TRBJ1-5	NA	NA	CASSHPNTYSNQPQHF	TGCGCCAGCAGCCATCCTAACACATATAGCAATCAGCCCCAGCATTTT
TRBV28	TRBJ2-1	many	NA	CASSLFRGQQFF	TGTGCCAGCAGTCTCTTTAGAGGACAGCAGTTCTTC
TRBV7-9	TRBJ2-5	many	TRBD1	CASSFRQGGAETQYF	TGTGCCAGCAGCTTCAGACAGGGGGGTGCGGAGACCCAGTACTTC
TRBV10-3	TRBJ2-1	NA	NA	CAISGDFRNEQFF	TGTGCCATCAGCGGGGACTTTCGTAATGAGCAGTTCTTC
TRBV6-1	TRBJ1-2	few	TRBD1	CASSGTGPVYYGYTF	TGTGCCAGCAGCGGGACAGGGCCGGTCTATTATGGCTACACCTTC
TRBV4-2	TRBJ2-3	NA	NA	CASSQVGDTDTQYF	TGTGCCAGCAGCCAAGTGGGGGATACAGATACGCAGTATTTT
TRBV6-1	TRBJ2-1	NA	NA	CASKFSLLNEQFF	TGTGCCAGCAAGTTTAGTCTATTAAATGAGCAGTTCTTC
TRBV5-4	TRBJ2-1	NA	NA	CASSLGQVSYNEQFF	TGTGCCAGCAGCTTGGGACAGGTTTCTTACAATGAGCAGTTCTTC
TRBV28	TRBJ2-7	many	TRBD1	CASSSTGAGEQYF	TGTGCCAGCAGCTCGACAGGGGCGGGTGAGCAGTACTTC
TRBV16	TRBJ2-7	many	TRBD1	CASSQSRSGRDRGYEQYF	TGTGCCAGCAGCCAATCTAGGAGTGGTCGGGACAGGGGATACGAGCAGTACTTC
TRBV2	TRBJ1-4	NA	NA	CASSGAQGSNEKLFF	TGTGCCAGCAGTGGCGCACAGGGATCTAATGAAAAACTGTTTTTT
TRBV24-1	TRBJ2-3	few	TRBD2	CATSDRGLAGDTDTQYF	TGTGCCACCAGTGACCGCGGACTAGCGGGGGACACAGATACGCAGTATTTT
TRBV5-6	TRBJ2-6	few	TRBD1	CASSRQGVPSGANVLTF	TGTGCCAGCAGCCGACAGGGGGTACCCTCTGGGGCCAACGTCCTGACTTTC
TRBV28	TRBJ2-5	many	NA	CASRPGLPPRQETQYF	TGTGCCAGCAGACCGGGACTCCCACCTCGGCAAGAGACCCAGTACTTC
TRBV12-3/TRBV12-4	TRBJ2-7	many	TRBD1	CASSFRGTGSYEQYF	TGTGCCAGCAGTTTCAGGGGGACAGGTTCCTACGAGCAGTACTTC
TRBV24-1	TRBJ2-7	many	NA	CATSDGSREEQYF	TGTGCCACCAGTGATGGGTCCAGGGAAGAGCAGTACTTC
TRBV5-6	TRBJ1-1	NA	NA	CASSARGRTEAFF	TGTGCCAGCAGCGCCAGGGGTCGTACTGAAGCTTTCTTT
TRBV28	TRBJ2-2	few	NA	CASRRTRTGELFF	TGTGCCAGCAGAAGAACAAGAACCGGGGAGCTGTTTTTT
TRBV28	TRBJ1-5	many	NA	CASSLFLSRDGFPPQHF	TGTGCCAGCAGTTTATTCCTGAGCCGGGACGGCTTCCCGCCCCAGCATTTT
TRBV5-5	TRBJ1-2	few	NA	CASSLLRIPVNYGYTF	TGTGCCAGCAGCTTGCTTAGGATTCCCGTTAACTATGGCTACACCTTC
TRBV30	TRBJ1-1	NA	NA	CAWSWGPRTEAFF	TGTGCCTGGAGTTGGGGGCCAAGGACTGAAGCTTTCTTT
TRBV2	TRBJ2-7	NA	NA	CASSDRAGALSYEQYF	TGTGCCAGCAGTGATCGGGCGGGGGCCTTGTCCTACGAGCAGTACTTC
TRBV29-1	TRBJ2-1	many	TRBD1	CSVDRADEQFF	TGCAGCGTGGACAGGGCAGATGAGCAGTTCTTC
TRBV20-1	TRBJ2-3	NA	TRBD1	CSAPRRQGSDTQYF	TGCAGTGCTCCCCGGCGACAGGGGTCAGATACGCAGTATTTT
TRBV5-1	TRBJ2-7	many	TRBD1	CASSVGTGVSYEQYF	TGCGCCAGCAGCGTCGGGACAGGGGTTTCCTACGAGCAGTACTTC
TRBV20-1	TRBJ2-3	many	TRBD2	CSASQREGPADTQYF	TGCAGTGCTAGCCAGCGGGAAGGACCTGCGGATACGCAGTATTTT